Listed below are T cell receptor beta chains from one sample, sequenced in a study of CD8 T cells in Susac syndrome. TCRdb redid the calling of the immunoSEQ multiplex PCR reads with MiXCR, one entry per CDR3 protein. The sample lists tens of thousands of distinct CDR3 sequences, 93% occurring once. Sequenced input: CD4+ T cells from PBMCs. These receptors were collected from a human donor with Susac syndrome. Each CDR3 is given with its conserved first and last residue. D genes are given only for firm matches. Not every row has a clone size; where given, it reads once, few, many or a size class.

size	V	D	J	DNA	CDR3
-	TRBV20-1	TRBD2	TRBJ2-7	TGCAGTGCTGACTTTTTAGCGGGGGGGCTCTCCTACGAGCAGTACTTC	CSADFLAGGLSYEQYF
-	TRBV29-1	-	TRBJ1-2	TGCAGCGTCACCACGACGGGCCACTATGGCTACACCTTC	CSVTTTGHYGYTF
-	TRBV28	-	TRBJ2-7	TGTGCCAGCAGTTCAACACGGTACGAGCAGTACTTC	CASSSTRYEQYF
once	TRBV5-1	TRBD1	TRBJ1-2	TGCGCCAGCAGCGGAAAAGGCCAGGGACAGGGAGGCTACACCTTC	CASSGKGQGQGGYTF
-	TRBV6-1	-	TRBJ2-6	TGTGCCAGCAGTACGAGGGACTCTGGGGCCAACGTCCTGACTTTC	CASSTRDSGANVLTF
-	TRBV29-1	-	TRBJ1-5	TGCAGCGTTGCTGGCGGGAATCAGCCCCAGCATTTT	CSVAGGNQPQHF
few	TRBV7-2	-	TRBJ2-2	TGTGCCAGCAGCTTGGACCACGGGGAGCTGTTTTTT	CASSLDHGELFF
-	TRBV19	-	TRBJ2-7	TGTGCCAGTAGTACCAACCCACAGGCGTACGAGCAGTACTTC	CASSTNPQAYEQYF
-	TRBV28	-	TRBJ2-3	TGTGCCAGCAGTCCGCACGAGGTTGATACGCAGTATTTT	CASSPHEVDTQYF
-	TRBV20-1	-	TRBJ2-7	TGCAGTGCTAGAGGCCCGGGGCACCGAGGGGCCATCTACGAGCAGTACTTC	CSARGPGHRGAIYEQYF
-	TRBV18	-	TRBJ2-7	TGTGCCAGCTCACCACCACAGGGGAGGACCTACGAGCAGTACTTC	CASSPPQGRTYEQYF
-	TRBV12-3/TRBV12-4	-	TRBJ2-2	TGTGCCAGCGAGAGCAGGGTGAGGGCCGGGGAGCTGTTTTTT	CASESRVRAGELFF
-	TRBV2	-	TRBJ1-2	TGTGCCAGCTCTAAGGGAAGGGTGAAGGACTATGGCTACACCTTC	CASSKGRVKDYGYTF
once	TRBV7-2	-	TRBJ2-4	TGTGCCAGCACCTACCAACCCCGACTAGCCAAAAACATTCAGTACTTC	CASTYQPRLAKNIQYF
-	TRBV20-1	-	TRBJ2-7	TGCAGTGCTAGGTCCCTCACGGAGAGCTCCTACGAGCAGTACTTC	CSARSLTESSYEQYF
-	TRBV18	TRBD2	TRBJ2-1	TGTGCCAGCTCACCACGAGCGGGGAGCTCCTACAATGAGCAGTTCTTC	CASSPRAGSSYNEQFF
-	TRBV28	-	TRBJ1-2	TGTGCCAGCAGTTTAGCAGGGCTACTAAATGGCTACACCTTC	CASSLAGLLNGYTF
once	TRBV28	-	TRBJ1-2	TGTGCCAGCAGTTCTCGGGGAAGGGAAACAGCTAACTATGGCTACACCTTC	CASSSRGRETANYGYTF
-	TRBV25-1	TRBD1	TRBJ2-3	TGTGCCAGCAGCCCTAAGCGGACAGGGAGTCGCACAGATACGCAGTATTTT	CASSPKRTGSRTDTQYF
-	TRBV7-9	TRBD2	TRBJ2-3	TGTGCCAGCAGCGTGCCTAGCGGGGGGGCCGAAGGCACAGATACGCAGTATTTT	CASSVPSGGAEGTDTQYF
-	TRBV14	-	TRBJ2-7	TGTGCCAGCAGCCAAACAGTCTACGAGCAGTACTTC	CASSQTVYEQYF
once	TRBV6-1	-	TRBJ1-4	TGTGCCAGCAGTGAGGCGGGGGCAGGAAATGAAAAACTGTTTTTT	CASSEAGAGNEKLFF
once	TRBV5-1	-	TRBJ2-7	TGCGCCAGCAGTCACTATACCAGGGGATACGAGCAGTACTTC	CASSHYTRGYEQYF
-	TRBV3-1	TRBD2	TRBJ2-2	TGTGCCAGCAGCCAAGCGGGAGCGGGGGGCCCCGGGGAGCTGTTTTTT	CASSQAGAGGPGELFF
-	TRBV15	TRBD2	TRBJ2-5	TGTGCCACCAGCAGAGACCTAGGGGAGGGGACCCAGTACTTC	CATSRDLGEGTQYF
-	TRBV2	-	TRBJ1-5	TGTGCCAGCAGTGAGCAATCCGCGGACAATCAGCCCCAGCATTTT	CASSEQSADNQPQHF
-	TRBV6-6	-	TRBJ1-1	TGTGCCAGCAGTTGGAACACTGAAGCTTTCTTT	CASSWNTEAFF
-	TRBV7-3	TRBD1	TRBJ2-1	TGTGCCAGCAGCGCGCCCGGGACAGTGGAGCAGTTCTTC	CASSAPGTVEQFF
-	TRBV28	TRBD1	TRBJ1-1	TGTGCCAGCAGTTCCCCAAGGACAGGGAACACTGAAGCTTTCTTT	CASSSPRTGNTEAFF
-	TRBV18	-	TRBJ1-2	TGTGCCAGCTCACCACCGTCCCTGGGGGGATATGGCTACACCTTC	CASSPPSLGGYGYTF
few	TRBV7-3	-	TRBJ2-2	TGTGCCAGCAGCTTAAACAGGAACACCGGGGAGCTGTTTTTT	CASSLNRNTGELFF
once	TRBV20-1	-	TRBJ2-3	TGCAGTGCTAGAGAGCCAGGGACACTCGATACGCAGTATTTT	CSAREPGTLDTQYF
-	TRBV7-3	TRBD1	TRBJ2-1	TGTGCCAGCAGCCCCCCCCCAGGGACAGGGCTCGGCAATGAGCAGTTCTTC	CASSPPPGTGLGNEQFF
-	TRBV11-3	-	TRBJ2-7	TGTGCCAGCAGCCGTAGATTGACAGGTACCTACGAGCAGTACTTC	CASSRRLTGTYEQYF
-	TRBV11-2	-	TRBJ2-2	TGTGCCAGCCTCAGGGTGAGGGCCGGGGAGCTGTTTTTT	CASLRVRAGELFF
once	TRBV18	-	TRBJ2-5	TGTGCCAGCTCACCACCGGATTTTGTACAATTCACAGAGACCCAGTACTTC	CASSPPDFVQFTETQYF
-	TRBV3-1	-	TRBJ1-2	TGTGCCAGCAGCGACGAGGCGGCCGGAACAGGCTACACCTTC	CASSDEAAGTGYTF
-	TRBV29-1	-	TRBJ1-3	TGCAGCGCCCTAGGCGCAGGGGTCGGAAACACCATATATTTT	CSALGAGVGNTIYF
-	TRBV6-5	-	TRBJ2-5	TGTGCCAGCAGTTACTCGGCAAAAGGGAGGAGGCCCCAAGAGACCCAGTACTTC	CASSYSAKGRRPQETQYF
few	TRBV7-2	-	TRBJ2-7	TGTGCCAGCAGATACCGGGCAGACTACGAGCAGTACTTC	CASRYRADYEQYF
-	TRBV18	TRBD1	TRBJ2-7	TGTGCCAGCTCACAGGACAGGGAGTACGAGCAGTACTTC	CASSQDREYEQYF
-	TRBV7-2	-	TRBJ2-2	TGTGCCAGCAGCTTCTCTGCGGGGTTGTCTGCCGGGGAGCTGTTTTTT	CASSFSAGLSAGELFF
-	TRBV6-2/TRBV6-3	-	TRBJ1-2	TGTGCCAGCAGCCCCGACCGGCTAGGCTACACCTTC	CASSPDRLGYTF
-	TRBV20-1	-	TRBJ2-5	TGCAGTGCTATATACGGGGGAGAGACCCAGTACTTC	CSAIYGGETQYF
-	TRBV7-9	-	TRBJ1-5	TGTGCCAGCAGCTTAGATGGTCAGCCCCAGCATTTT	CASSLDGQPQHF
-	TRBV3-1	-	TRBJ2-7	TGTGCCAGCAGCCCCCGGGGACCCTACGAGCAGTACTTC	CASSPRGPYEQYF
-	TRBV20-1	-	TRBJ1-1	TGCAGTGCTACAGAGAACACTGAAGCTTTCTTT	CSATENTEAFF
-	TRBV29-1	-	TRBJ2-3	TGCAGCGTTGAAGCCCGGACAGATACGCAGTATTTT	CSVEARTDTQYF
-	TRBV20-1	TRBD1	TRBJ1-5	TGCAGTGCTAGAGAGGCAGGGGGTAGCCAGCCCCAGCATTTT	CSAREAGGSQPQHF
-	TRBV19	TRBD1	TRBJ1-2	TGTGCCAGTACCGAATCGAGGACAGGAAACTATGGCTACACCTTC	CASTESRTGNYGYTF
-	TRBV12-3/TRBV12-4	TRBD2	TRBJ2-2	TGTGCCAGCACACTGTCGGGCCTAGCGGGAAACACCGGGGAGCTGTTTTTT	CASTLSGLAGNTGELFF
-	TRBV6-2/TRBV6-3	-	TRBJ1-2	TGTGCCAGCAGTCTTTCTTGGGCCTTTGATGGCTACACCTTC	CASSLSWAFDGYTF
-	TRBV7-9	-	TRBJ2-2	TGTGCCAGCAGCGACCGACAGTATCAGAACACCGGGGAGCTGTTTTTT	CASSDRQYQNTGELFF
-	TRBV5-1	-	TRBJ1-5	TGCGCCAGCAGCTCGGGGCTTGGAGGCAATCAGCCCCAGCATTTT	CASSSGLGGNQPQHF